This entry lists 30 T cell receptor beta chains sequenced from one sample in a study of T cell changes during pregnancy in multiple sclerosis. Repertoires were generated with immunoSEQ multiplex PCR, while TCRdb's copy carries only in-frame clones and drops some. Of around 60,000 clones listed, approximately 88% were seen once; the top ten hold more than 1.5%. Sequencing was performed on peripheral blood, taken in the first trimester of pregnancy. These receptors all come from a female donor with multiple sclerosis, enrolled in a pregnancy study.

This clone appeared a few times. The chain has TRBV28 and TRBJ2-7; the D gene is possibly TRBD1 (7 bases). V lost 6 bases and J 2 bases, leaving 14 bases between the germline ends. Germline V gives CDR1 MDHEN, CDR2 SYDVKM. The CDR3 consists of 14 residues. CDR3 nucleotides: TGTGCCAGCAGGAAAACAGGGGAGGCCTACGAGCAGTACTTC. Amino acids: CASRKTGEAYEQYF.

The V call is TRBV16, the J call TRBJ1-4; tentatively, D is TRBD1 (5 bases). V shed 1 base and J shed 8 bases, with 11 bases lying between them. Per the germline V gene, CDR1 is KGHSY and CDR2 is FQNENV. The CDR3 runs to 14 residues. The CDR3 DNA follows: TGTGCCAGCAGCCAATGGGGCAGGGAAGAAAAACTGTTTTTT. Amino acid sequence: CASSQWGREEKLFF.

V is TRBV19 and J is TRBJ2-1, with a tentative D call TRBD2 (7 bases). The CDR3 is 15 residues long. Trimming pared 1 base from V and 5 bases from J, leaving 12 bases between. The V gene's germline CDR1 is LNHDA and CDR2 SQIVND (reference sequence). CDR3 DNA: TGTGCCAGTAGTATAGTAGGGGGAGGGCACAATGAGCAGTTCTTC. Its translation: CASSIVGGGHNEQFF.

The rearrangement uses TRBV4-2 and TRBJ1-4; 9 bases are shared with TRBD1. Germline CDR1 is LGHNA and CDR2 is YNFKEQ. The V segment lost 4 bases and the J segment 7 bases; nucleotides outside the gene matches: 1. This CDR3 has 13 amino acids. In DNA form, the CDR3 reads TGTGCCAGCAGCCCGGGACAGGGTGAAAAACTGTTTTTT. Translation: CASSPGQGEKLFF.

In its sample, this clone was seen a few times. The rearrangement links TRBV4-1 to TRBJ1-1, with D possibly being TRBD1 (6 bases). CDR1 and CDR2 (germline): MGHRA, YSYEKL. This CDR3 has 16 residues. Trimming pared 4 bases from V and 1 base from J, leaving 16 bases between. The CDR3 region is CASSRPGTHRNTEAFF. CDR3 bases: TGCGCCAGCAGCCGGCCAGGGACACATCGGAACACTGAAGCTTTCTTT.

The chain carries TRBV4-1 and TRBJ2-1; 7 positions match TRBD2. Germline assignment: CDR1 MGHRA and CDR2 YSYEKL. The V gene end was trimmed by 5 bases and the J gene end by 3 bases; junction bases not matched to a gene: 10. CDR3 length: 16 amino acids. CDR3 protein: CASSTGDYLNYNEQFF. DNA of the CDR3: TGCGCCAGCAGCACGGGGGACTACCTGAACTACAATGAGCAGTTCTTC.

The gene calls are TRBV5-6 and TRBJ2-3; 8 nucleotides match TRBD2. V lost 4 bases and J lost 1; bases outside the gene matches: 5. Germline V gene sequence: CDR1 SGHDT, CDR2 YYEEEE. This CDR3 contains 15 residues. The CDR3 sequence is CASSPDGGGTDTQYF. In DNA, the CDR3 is TGTGCCAGCAGCCCGGACGGGGGGGGCACAGATACGCAGTATTTT.

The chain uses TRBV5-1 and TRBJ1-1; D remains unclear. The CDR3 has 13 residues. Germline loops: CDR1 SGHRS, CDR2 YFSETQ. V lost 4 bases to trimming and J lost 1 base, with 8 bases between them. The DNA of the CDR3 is TGCGCCAGCAGCATAAGCACGAACACTGAAGCTTTCTTT. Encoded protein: CASSISTNTEAFF.

The CDR3 loop reads CASRPSGSSGELFF. In DNA form, the CDR3 reads TGTGCCAGCAGGCCTAGCGGGAGTAGCGGGGAGCTGTTTTTT. The chain combines TRBV7-3 with TRBJ2-2; TRBD2 agrees at 10 bases. The CDR3 length is 14 residues. The trim removed 6 bases at V and 7 bases at J, leaving 5 bases unmatched. Germline V gene lookup returns CDR1 SGHTA and CDR2 FQGTGA.

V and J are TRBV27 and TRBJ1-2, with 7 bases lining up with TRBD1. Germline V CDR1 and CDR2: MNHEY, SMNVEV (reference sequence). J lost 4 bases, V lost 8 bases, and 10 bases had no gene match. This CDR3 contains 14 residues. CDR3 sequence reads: CASCPSGTAYGYTF. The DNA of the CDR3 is TGTGCCAGCTGCCCCTCGGGGACAGCCTATGGCTACACCTTC.

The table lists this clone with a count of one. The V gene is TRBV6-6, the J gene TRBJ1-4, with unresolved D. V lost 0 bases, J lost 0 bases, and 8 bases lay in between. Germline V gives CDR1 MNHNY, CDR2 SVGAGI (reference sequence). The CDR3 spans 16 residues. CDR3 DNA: TGTGCCAGCAGTTACTCAGTCAGCGCAACTAATGAAAAACTGTTTTTT. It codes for CASSYSVSATNEKLFF.

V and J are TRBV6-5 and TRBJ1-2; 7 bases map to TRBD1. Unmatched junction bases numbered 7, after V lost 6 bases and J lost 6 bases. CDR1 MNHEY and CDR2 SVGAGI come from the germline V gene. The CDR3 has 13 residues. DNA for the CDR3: TGTGCCAGCAGGCCACAGGGGATCAATGGCTACACCTTC. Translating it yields CASRPQGINGYTF.

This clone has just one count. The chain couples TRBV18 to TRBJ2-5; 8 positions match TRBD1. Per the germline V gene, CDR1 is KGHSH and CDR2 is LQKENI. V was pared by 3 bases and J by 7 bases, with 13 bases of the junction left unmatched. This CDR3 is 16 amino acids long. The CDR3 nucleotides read TGTGCCAGCTCACCCCTGACAGGGGACCTCATAGGGACCCAGTACTTC. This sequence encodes CASSPLTGDLIGTQYF. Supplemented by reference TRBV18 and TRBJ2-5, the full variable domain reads NAGVMQNPRHLVRRRGQEARLRCSPMKGHSHVYWYRQLPEEGLKFMVYLQKENIIDESGMPKERFSAEFPKEGPSILRIQQVVRGDSAAYFCASSPLTGDLIGTQYFGPGTRLLVL.

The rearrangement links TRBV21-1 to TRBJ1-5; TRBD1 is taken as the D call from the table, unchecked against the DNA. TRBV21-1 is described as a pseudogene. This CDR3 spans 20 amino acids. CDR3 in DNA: TGTGCCAGCAGCACGCCCGAAAAAACGGACAACCTTATAGGCAATCAGCCCCAGCATTTT. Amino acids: CASSTPEKTDNLIGNQPQHF.

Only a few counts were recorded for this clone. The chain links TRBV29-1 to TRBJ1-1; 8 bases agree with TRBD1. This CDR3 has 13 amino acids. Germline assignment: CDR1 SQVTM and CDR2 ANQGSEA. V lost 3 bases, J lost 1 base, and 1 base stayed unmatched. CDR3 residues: CSVEGTGNTEAFF. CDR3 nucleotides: TGCAGCGTTGAGGGGACAGGGAACACTGAAGCTTTCTTT. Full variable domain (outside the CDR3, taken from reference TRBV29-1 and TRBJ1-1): SAVISQKPSRDICQRGTSLTIQCQVDSQVTMMFWYRQQPGQSLTLIATANQGSEATYESGFVIDKFPISRPNLTFSTLTVSNMSPEDSSIYLCSVEGTGNTEAFFGQGTRLTVV.

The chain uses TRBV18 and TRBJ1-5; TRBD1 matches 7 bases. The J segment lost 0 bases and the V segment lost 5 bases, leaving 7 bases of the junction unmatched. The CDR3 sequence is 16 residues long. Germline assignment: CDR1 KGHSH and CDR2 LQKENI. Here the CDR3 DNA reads TGTGCCAGCTCATCTACCCGACAGGGTAGCAATCAGCCCCAGCATTTT. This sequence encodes CASSSTRQGSNQPQHF.

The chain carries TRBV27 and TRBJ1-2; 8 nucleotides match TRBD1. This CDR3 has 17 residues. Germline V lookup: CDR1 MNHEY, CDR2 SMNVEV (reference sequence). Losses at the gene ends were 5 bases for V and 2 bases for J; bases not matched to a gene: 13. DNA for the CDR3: TGTGCCAGCAGTCCCCGACAGGGGCCCGATGTGAACTATGGCTACACCTTC. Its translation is CASSPRQGPDVNYGYTF.

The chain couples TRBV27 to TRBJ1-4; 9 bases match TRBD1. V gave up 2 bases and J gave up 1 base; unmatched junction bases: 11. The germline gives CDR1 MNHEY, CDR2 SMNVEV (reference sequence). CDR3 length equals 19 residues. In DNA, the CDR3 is TGTGCCAGCAGTTTAGTAGGAGGGACAGGGTATGAAACTAATGAAAAACTGTTTTTT. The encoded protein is CASSLVGGTGYETNEKLFF.

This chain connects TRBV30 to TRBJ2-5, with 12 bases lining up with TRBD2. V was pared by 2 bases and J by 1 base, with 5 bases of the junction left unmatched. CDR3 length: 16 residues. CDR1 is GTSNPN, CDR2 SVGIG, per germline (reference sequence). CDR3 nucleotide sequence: TGTGCCTGGAGTAAACGACTAGCGGGAGCCCAAGAGACCCAGTACTTC. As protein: CAWSKRLAGAQETQYF.

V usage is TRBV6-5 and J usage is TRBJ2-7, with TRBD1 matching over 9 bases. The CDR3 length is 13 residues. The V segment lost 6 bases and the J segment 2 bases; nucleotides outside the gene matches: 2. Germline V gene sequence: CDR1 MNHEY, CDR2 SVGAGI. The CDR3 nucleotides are TGTGCCAGCAGGGGACAGGGAACCTACGAGCAGTACTTC. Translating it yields CASRGQGTYEQYF.

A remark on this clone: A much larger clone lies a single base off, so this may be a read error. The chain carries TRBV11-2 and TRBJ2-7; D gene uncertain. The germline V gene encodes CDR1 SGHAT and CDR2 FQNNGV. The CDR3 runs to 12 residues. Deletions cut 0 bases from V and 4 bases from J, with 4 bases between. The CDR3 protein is CASSLDMYEQYF. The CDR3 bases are TGTGCCAGCAGCTTAGATATGTACGAGCAGTACTTC.

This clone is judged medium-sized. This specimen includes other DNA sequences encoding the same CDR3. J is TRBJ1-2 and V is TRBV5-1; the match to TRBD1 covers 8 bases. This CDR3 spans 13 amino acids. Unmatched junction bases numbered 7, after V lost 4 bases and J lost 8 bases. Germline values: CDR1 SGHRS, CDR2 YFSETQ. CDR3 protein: CASSPGQGEGYTF. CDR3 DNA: TGCGCCAGCAGCCCCGGACAGGGCGAGGGCTACACCTTC.

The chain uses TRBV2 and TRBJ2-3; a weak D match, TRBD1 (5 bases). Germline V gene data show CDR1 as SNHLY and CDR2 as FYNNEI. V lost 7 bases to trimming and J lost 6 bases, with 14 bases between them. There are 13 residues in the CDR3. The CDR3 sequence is CASTATAEDTQYF. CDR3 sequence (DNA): TGTGCCAGCACTGCGACAGCCGAGGATACGCAGTATTTT.

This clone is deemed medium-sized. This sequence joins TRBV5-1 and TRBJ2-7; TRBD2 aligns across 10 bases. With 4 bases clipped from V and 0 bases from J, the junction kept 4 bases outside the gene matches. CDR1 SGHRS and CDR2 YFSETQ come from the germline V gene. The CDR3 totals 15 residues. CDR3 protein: CASSDGTSVSYEQYF. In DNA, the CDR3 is TGCGCCAGCAGCGACGGGACTAGCGTCTCCTACGAGCAGTACTTC.

The CDR3 DNA follows: TGCGCCAGCAGCTCCCGACTAGCGGGAATCACAGATACGCAGTATTTT. Translation: CASSSRLAGITDTQYF. The gene calls are TRBV5-1 and TRBJ2-3; 11 bases agree with TRBD2. The CDR3 is 16 residues long. The germline V gene has CDR1 SGHRS and CDR2 YFSETQ. Losses at the gene ends were 3 bases for V and 2 bases for J; bases not matched to a gene: 5.

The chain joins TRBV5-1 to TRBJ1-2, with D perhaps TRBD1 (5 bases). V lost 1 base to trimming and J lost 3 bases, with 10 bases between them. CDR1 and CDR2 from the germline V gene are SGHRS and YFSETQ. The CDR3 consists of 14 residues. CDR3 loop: CASSLQQGYYGYTF. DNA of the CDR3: TGCGCCAGCAGCTTGCAGCAGGGCTACTATGGCTACACCTTC.

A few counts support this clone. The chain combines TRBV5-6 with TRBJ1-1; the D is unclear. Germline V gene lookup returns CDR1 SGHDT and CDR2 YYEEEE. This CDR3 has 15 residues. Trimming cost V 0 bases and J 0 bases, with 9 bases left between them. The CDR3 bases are TGTGCCAGCAGCTTGGCGCCAGGCATGAACACTGAAGCTTTCTTT. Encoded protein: CASSLAPGMNTEAFF.

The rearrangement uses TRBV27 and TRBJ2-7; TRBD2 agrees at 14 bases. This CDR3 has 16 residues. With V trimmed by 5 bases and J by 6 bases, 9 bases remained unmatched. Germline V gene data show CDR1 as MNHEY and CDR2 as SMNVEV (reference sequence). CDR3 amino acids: CASSKLTSGRASEQYF. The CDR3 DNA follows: TGTGCCAGCAGTAAACTGACTAGCGGGAGGGCCAGCGAGCAGTACTTC.

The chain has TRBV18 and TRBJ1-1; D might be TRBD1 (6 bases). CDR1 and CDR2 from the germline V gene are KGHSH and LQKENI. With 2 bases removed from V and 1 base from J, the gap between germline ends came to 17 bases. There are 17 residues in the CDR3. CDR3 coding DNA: TGTGCCAGCTCACCATTCCCCCGACAGGTCTCGAACACTGAAGCTTTCTTT. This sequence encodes CASSPFPRQVSNTEAFF.

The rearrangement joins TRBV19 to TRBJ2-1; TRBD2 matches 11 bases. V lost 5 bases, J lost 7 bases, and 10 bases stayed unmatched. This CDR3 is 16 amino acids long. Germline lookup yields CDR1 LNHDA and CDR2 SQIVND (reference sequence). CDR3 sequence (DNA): TGTGCCAGTAGTGAACTAGCGGGAGAGTCTTGGAATGAGCAGTTCTTC. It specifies CASSELAGESWNEQFF. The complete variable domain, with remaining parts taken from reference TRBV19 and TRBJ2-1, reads DGGITQSPKYLFRKEGQNVTLSCEQNLNHDAMYWYRQDPGQGLRLIYYSQIVNDFQKGDIAEGYSVSREKKESFPLTVTSAQKNPTAFYLCASSELAGESWNEQFFGPGTRLTVL.